This is a list of T cell receptor beta chains from one sample in a study of prognosis after radiotherapy for stage I lung cancer. TCRdb called the multiplex PCR reads again in MiXCR, with one record for every CDR3 protein. Here the sample spans approximately 25,000 distinct CDR3 sequences, approximately 38% being singletons. Specimen: PBMCs, collected before or after stereotactic body radiation therapy (not recorded which). The receptors were sampled from a donor of 50 years or more with non-small cell lung cancer. Each CDR3 is given with its conserved first and last residue. Fields, in order: V gene, J gene, D gene, clone size, CDR3 DNA, CDR3 protein. The D gene is left open where the match is weak. Part of the rows lack a size; the others show once, few, many or a class for expanded clones.

>TRBV11-2|TRBJ2-7|.|.
TGTGCCAGCAGCCCCGGACCCTACGAGCAGTACTTC
CASSPGPYEQYF
>TRBV28|TRBJ2-2|TRBD1|medium-sized
TGTGCCAGCAGTTTTGAGACAGGGGGCTCCGGGGAGCTGTTTTTT
CASSFETGGSGELFF
>TRBV6-2/TRBV6-3|TRBJ1-2|.|.
TGTGCCAGCAGCCAAAGTTCCTCTGGCTACACCTTC
CASSQSSSGYTF
>TRBV7-2|TRBJ2-7|.|many
TGTGCCAGCAGGCCGGGTCTGTCAGACGAGCAGTACTTC
CASRPGLSDEQYF
>TRBV10-2|TRBJ2-5|.|few
TGCGCCAGCAGTGAGGGAGGGGGGTGGGGGAGGGAAGAGACCCAGTACTTC
CASSEGGGWGREETQYF
>TRBV20-1|TRBJ2-1|.|many
TGCAGTGCTAGAACAGGGAACAATGAGCAGTTCTTC
CSARTGNNEQFF
>TRBV6-1|TRBJ2-6|.|many
TGTGCCAGCAGTGCGTGGGGTTCTGGGGCCAACGTCCTGACTTTC
CASSAWGSGANVLTF
>TRBV11-2|TRBJ1-2|.|.
TGTGCCAGCAGCCCTCAGTCAACAGGGACTAACTATGGCTACACCTTC
CASSPQSTGTNYGYTF
>TRBV9|TRBJ2-3|.|.
TGTGCCAGCAGCGGGAACCAGAGCACAGATACGCAGTATTTT
CASSGNQSTDTQYF
>TRBV4-1|TRBJ1-6|TRBD1|many
TGCGCCAGCAGCCAAGTGACCGGGACAGGAAATTCACCCCTCCACTTT
CASSQVTGTGNSPLHF
>TRBV3-1|TRBJ2-3|.|many
TGTGCCAGCAGCCGAGATTCTAGGCTGAATTTACCAGATACGCAGTATTTT
CASSRDSRLNLPDTQYF
>TRBV19|TRBJ2-1|.|.
TGTGCCAGTAGTATAGACTTGGGGGGCTTTTTGTACAATGAGCAGTTCTTC
CASSIDLGGFLYNEQFF
>TRBV20-1|TRBJ1-1|.|many
TGCAGTGCCCCGAGGGGGGCTAGTGAAGCTTTCTTT
CSAPRGASEAFF
>TRBV5-1|TRBJ2-2|.|.
TGCGCCAGCAGGGCCGGTTTTAACACCGGGGAGCTGTTTTTT
CASRAGFNTGELFF
>TRBV20-1|TRBJ1-2|.|many
TGCAGTGCTAGTCTGATCCTGGGGCAGTATGGCTACACCTTC
CSASLILGQYGYTF
>TRBV10-3|TRBJ1-2|.|many
TGTGCCATCAGTGAGTCGTGGGGGCTAAACTATGGCTACACCTTC
CAISESWGLNYGYTF
>TRBV20-1|TRBJ2-7|TRBD1|many
TGCAGTGCTAGACCTCTGACAGGGGTTGGGCACGAGCAGTACTTC
CSARPLTGVGHEQYF
>TRBV5-4|TRBJ1-6|.|many
TGTGCCAGCAGCTTTTCAACGAATTCACCCCTCCACTTT
CASSFSTNSPLHF
>TRBV24-1|TRBJ2-6|.|.
TGTGCCACCAGTGGAGGGGCTGGGGCCAACGTCCTGACTTTC
CATSGGAGANVLTF
>TRBV5-1|TRBJ1-1|TRBD1|.
TGCGGCAGCAGCCTAACCGCTGGGTTGACAGGGATGAACACTGAAGCTTTCTTT
CGSSLTAGLTGMNTEAFF
>TRBV7-2|TRBJ2-7|.|.
TGTGCCAGCAGCTTATCGGGCCCTAGCCCCTACGAGCAGTACTTC
CASSLSGPSPYEQYF
>TRBV30|TRBJ2-3|TRBD1|many
TGTGCCTGGAGTGGGACAGGGATCACAGATACGCAGTATTTT
CAWSGTGITDTQYF
>TRBV30|TRBJ1-1|.|many
TGTGCCTGGAGTGTACAAGGTTGGACTGAAGCTTTCTTT
CAWSVQGWTEAFF
>TRBV19|TRBJ1-2|.|.
TGTGCCAGCCTCGACAGCGGGGACTATGGCTACACCTTC
CASLDSGDYGYTF
>TRBV5-1|TRBJ1-5|.|many
TGCGCCAGCAGCCCACAAGGGTTTAATCAGCCCCAGCATTTT
CASSPQGFNQPQHF
>TRBV18|TRBJ1-6|.|many
TGTGCCAGCTCACCTCAAGGACACGTCTATAATTCACCCCTCCACTTT
CASSPQGHVYNSPLHF
>TRBV2|TRBJ2-7|TRBD1|many
TGTGCCAGCAGTGACGGAGGGACAGGGATGGGCATGGTAGGCTACGAGCAGTACTTC
CASSDGGTGMGMVGYEQYF
>TRBV7-3|TRBJ2-1|TRBD2|.
TGTGCCAGCAGGTCGAGTAGCGGGAGGGGGGACAATGAGCAGTTCTTC
CASRSSSGRGDNEQFF
>TRBV6-2/TRBV6-3|TRBJ1-5|.|.
TGTGCCAGCAACCTGCGGGAGCGGTACAATGAGCAGTTCGGCAATCAGCCCCAGCATTTT
CASNLRERYNEQFGNQPQHF
>TRBV5-1|TRBJ1-3|.|many
TGCGCCAGCAGCTTGGTGCCCGGAGGCACCATATATTTT
CASSLVPGGTIYF
>TRBV9|TRBJ2-1|.|many
TGTGCCAGCAGCGTAGAGGTGGGGCTCGGGAACAATGAGCAGTTCTTC
CASSVEVGLGNNEQFF
>TRBV6-4|TRBJ2-1|.|many
TGTGCCAGCAGCCAGGGGGGGAGCTCCTACAATGAGCAGTTCTTC
CASSQGGSSYNEQFF
>TRBV3-1|TRBJ2-5|.|many
TGTGCCAGCAGCCAAAGTGGGGAGACCCAGTACTTC
CASSQSGETQYF
>TRBV6-1|TRBJ2-7|.|.
TGTGCCAGCAGACCACAGGGAAGCTACGAGCAGTACTTC
CASRPQGSYEQYF
>TRBV27|TRBJ2-1|.|.
TGTGCCAGCAGTCCCAGGTCTACGGCGGCGTACAATGAGCAGTTCTTC
CASSPRSTAAYNEQFF
>TRBV2|TRBJ2-1|.|many
TGTGCCAGCAGGATGGTTTTACAGGGCGGCAATGAGCAGTTCTTC
CASRMVLQGGNEQFF
>TRBV7-9|TRBJ2-7|TRBD1|.
TGTGTCAGCAGCTCGGACAGGGGGCTACACGAGCAGTACTTC
CVSSSDRGLHEQYF
>TRBV28|TRBJ2-5|.|many
TGTGCCAGCAGTTCAAGTCCCGAGACCCAGTACTTC
CASSSSPETQYF
>TRBV18|TRBJ2-1|.|many
TGTGCCAGCTCATCGGGGATAGGCAATGAGCAGTTCTTC
CASSSGIGNEQFF
>TRBV4-2|TRBJ2-1|.|many
TGTGCCAGCAGCCAAGTGGGGGGGCCGGGGGATGAGCAGTTCTTC
CASSQVGGPGDEQFF
>TRBV7-6|TRBJ1-3|.|many
TGTGCCAGCAGCCCCGTTGGAGGTGGAAACACCATATATTTT
CASSPVGGGNTIYF
>TRBV7-8|TRBJ2-7|.|.
TGTGCCAGCAGCTCCCGGGGCCCCGCAAGGGCTTACGAGCAGTACTTC
CASSSRGPARAYEQYF
>TRBV11-2|TRBJ2-7|TRBD1|medium-sized
TGTGCCAGCAGGACAGGGTCCTACGAGCAGTACTTC
CASRTGSYEQYF
>TRBV7-2|TRBJ2-1|.|medium-sized
TGTGCCAGCAGCCTTGGGGCCTACAATGAGCAGTTCTTC
CASSLGAYNEQFF
>TRBV7-8|TRBJ1-1|.|many
TGTGCCAGCAGCCCACGCACGGGGACTGAAGCTTTCTTT
CASSPRTGTEAFF
>TRBV20-1|TRBJ2-5|TRBD2|.
TGCAGTGTCGAGACTAGCGGGGGGGTCCAAGAGACCCAGTACTTC
CSVETSGGVQETQYF
>TRBV11-2|TRBJ1-2|.|many
TGTGCCAGCAGCCGCGGCGCAGGGTCAGCTTTGGATGGCTACACCTTC
CASSRGAGSALDGYTF
>TRBV5-1|TRBJ2-5|.|.
TGTGCCAGCAGCTTGTGTGGGGGCTGGGAGACCCAGTACTTC
CASSLCGGWETQYF
>TRBV11-2|TRBJ2-2|TRBD2|medium-sized
TGTGCCAGCAGCCTCGGGACTAGCGGGATTACCGGGGAGCTGTTTTTT
CASSLGTSGITGELFF